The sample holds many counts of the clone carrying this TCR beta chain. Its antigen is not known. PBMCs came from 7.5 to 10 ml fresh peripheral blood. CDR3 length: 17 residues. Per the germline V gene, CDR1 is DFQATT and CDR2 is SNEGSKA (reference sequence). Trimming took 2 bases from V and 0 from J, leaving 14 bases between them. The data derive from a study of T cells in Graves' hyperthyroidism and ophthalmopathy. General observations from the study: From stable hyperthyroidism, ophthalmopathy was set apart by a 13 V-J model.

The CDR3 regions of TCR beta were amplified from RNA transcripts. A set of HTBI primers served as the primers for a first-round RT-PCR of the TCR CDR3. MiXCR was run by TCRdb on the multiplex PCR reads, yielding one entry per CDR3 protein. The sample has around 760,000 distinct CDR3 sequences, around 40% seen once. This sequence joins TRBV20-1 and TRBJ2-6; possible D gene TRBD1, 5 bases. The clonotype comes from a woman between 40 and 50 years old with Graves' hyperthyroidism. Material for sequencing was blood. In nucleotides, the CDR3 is TGCAGTGCTAGATTTCAGGGCGGTGTCTCTGGGGCCAACGTCCTGACTTTC. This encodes CSARFQGGVSGANVLTF.